This T cell receptor (beta chain) originates from a study of T cells after yellow fever vaccination. TCRdb itself ran the 5' RACE reads through MiXCR, one entry per CDR3 protein. The sample consists of about 360,000 distinct CDR3 sequences, 6% to 8% of them appearing once. This clonotype occurred a few times. Germline-derived CDR1 and CDR2 are SGHRS and YFSETQ. V lost 5 bases and J lost 7, with 15 bases in between. CDR3 size: 13 residues. The starting material was PBMCs, obtained 5 days after the yellow fever booster vaccination. The J gene is TRBJ1-1, the V gene TRBV5-1; D unclear. This sequence originates from a young man who received the YFV17D yellow fever vaccine. The CDR3 here is CASSEQEGLEAFF. The CDR3 nucleotides are TGCGCCAGCAGTGAGCAGGAGGGTCTTGAAGCTTTCTTT. Full variable domain (rest looked up from reference TRBV5-1 and TRBJ1-1): KAGVTQTPRYLIKTRGQQVTLSCSPISGHRSVSWYQQTPGQGLQFLFEYFSETQRNKGNFPGRFSGRQFSNSRSEMNVSTLELGDSALYLCASSEQEGLEAFFGQGTRLTVV.